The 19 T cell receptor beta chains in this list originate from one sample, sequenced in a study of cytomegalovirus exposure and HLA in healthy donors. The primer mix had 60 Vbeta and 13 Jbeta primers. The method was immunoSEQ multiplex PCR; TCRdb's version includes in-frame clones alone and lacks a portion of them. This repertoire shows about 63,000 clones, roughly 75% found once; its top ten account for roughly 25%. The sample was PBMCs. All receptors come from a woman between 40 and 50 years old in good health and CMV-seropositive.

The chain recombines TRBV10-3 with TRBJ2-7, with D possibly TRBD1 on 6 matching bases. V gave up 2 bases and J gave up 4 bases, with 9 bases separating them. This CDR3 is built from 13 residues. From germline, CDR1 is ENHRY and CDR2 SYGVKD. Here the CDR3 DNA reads TGTGCCATCAGTGAGCAGGGGACATACGAGCAGTACTTC. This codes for CAISEQGTYEQYF.

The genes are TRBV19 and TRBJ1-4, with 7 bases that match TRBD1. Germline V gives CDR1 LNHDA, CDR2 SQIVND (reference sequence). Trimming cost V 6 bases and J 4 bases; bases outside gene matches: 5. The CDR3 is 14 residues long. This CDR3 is CASSLQGINEKLFF. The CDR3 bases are TGTGCCAGTAGCCTACAGGGGATTAATGAAAAACTGTTTTTT.

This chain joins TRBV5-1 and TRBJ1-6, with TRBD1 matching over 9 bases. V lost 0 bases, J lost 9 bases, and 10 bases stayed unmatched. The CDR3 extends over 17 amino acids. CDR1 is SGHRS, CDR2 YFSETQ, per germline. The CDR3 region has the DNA TGCGCCAGCAGCTTGGATATGACAGGGGGTAGAGGTTCACCCCTCCACTTT. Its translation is CASSLDMTGGRGSPLHF.

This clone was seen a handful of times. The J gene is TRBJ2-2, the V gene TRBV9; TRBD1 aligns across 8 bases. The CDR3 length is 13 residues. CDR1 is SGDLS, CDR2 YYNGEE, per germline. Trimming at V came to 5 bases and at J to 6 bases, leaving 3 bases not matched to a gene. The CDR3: CASSVTGAGELFF. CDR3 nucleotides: TGTGCCAGCAGTGTGACAGGGGCCGGGGAGCTGTTTTTT. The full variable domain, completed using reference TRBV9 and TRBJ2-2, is DSGVTQTPKHLITATGQRVTLRCSPRSGDLSVYWYQQSLDQGLQFLIQYYNGEERAKGNILERFSAQQFPDLHSELNLSSLELGDSALYFCASSVTGAGELFFGEGSRLTVL.

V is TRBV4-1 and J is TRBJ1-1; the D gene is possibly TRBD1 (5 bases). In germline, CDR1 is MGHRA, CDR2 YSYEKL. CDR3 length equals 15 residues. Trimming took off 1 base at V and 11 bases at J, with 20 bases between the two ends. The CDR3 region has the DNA TGCGCCAGCAGCCAAGGGGGTAGGGGAAGTGAGTGGGCTTTCTTT. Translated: CASSQGGRGSEWAFF.

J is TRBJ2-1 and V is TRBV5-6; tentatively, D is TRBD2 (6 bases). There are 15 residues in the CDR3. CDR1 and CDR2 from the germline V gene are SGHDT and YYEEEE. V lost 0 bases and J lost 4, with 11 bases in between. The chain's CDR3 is CASSLGAGRYNEQFF. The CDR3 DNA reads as TGTGCCAGCAGCTTGGGGGCGGGGAGGTACAATGAGCAGTTCTTC. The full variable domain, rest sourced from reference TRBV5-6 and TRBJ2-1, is DAGVTQSPTHLIKTRGQQVTLRCSPKSGHDTVSWYQQALGQGPQFIFQYYEEEERQRGNFPDRFSGHQFPNYSSELNVNALLLGDSALYLCASSLGAGRYNEQFFGPGTRLTVL.

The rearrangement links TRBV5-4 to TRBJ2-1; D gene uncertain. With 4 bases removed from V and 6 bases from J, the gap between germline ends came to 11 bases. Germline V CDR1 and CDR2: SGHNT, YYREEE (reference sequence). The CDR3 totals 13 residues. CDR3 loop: CASSPLESNEQFF. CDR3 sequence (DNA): TGTGCCAGCAGCCCACTCGAGAGCAATGAGCAGTTCTTC.

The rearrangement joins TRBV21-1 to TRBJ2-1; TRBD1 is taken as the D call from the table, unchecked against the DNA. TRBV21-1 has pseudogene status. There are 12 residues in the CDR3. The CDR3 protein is CASSKVRNEQFF. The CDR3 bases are TGTGCCAGCAGCAAAGTCAGGAATGAGCAGTTCTTC.

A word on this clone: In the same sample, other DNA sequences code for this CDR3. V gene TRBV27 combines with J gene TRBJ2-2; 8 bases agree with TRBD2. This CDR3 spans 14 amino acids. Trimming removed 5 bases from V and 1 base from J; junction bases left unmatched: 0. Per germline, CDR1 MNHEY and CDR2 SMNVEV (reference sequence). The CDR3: CASSSGGNTGELFF. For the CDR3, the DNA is TGTGCCAGCAGTAGCGGGGGGAACACCGGGGAGCTGTTTTTT.

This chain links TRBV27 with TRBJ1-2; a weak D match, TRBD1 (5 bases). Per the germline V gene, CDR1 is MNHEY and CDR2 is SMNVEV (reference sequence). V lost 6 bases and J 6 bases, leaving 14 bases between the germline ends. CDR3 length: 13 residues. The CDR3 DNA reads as TGTGCCAGCAGCCCCTCAGGGCTTCATGGCTACACCTTC. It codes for CASSPSGLHGYTF.

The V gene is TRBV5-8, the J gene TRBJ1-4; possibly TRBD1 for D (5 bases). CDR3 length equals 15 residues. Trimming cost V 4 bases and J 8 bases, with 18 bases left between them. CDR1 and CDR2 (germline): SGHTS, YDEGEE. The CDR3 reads CASSPDSRWGEKLFF. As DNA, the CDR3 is TGTGCCAGCAGCCCTGACTCGCGGTGGGGCGAAAAACTGTTTTTT.

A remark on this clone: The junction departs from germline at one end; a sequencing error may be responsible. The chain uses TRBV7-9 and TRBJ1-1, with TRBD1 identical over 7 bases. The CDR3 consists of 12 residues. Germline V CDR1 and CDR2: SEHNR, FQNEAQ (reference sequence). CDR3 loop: CSSSQIDREAFF. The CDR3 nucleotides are TGTTCCAGCAGCCAGATCGACAGGGAGGCTTTCTTT. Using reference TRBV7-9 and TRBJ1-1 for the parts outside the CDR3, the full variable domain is DTGVSQNPRHKITKRGQNVTFRCDPISEHNRLYWYRQTLGQGPEFLTYFQNEAQLEKSRLLSDRFSAERPKGSFSTLEIQRTEQGDSAMYLCSSSQIDREAFFGQGTRLTVV.

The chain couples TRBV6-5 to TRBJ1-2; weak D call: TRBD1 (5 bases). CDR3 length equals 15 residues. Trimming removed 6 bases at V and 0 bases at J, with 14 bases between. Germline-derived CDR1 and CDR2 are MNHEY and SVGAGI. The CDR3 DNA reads TGTGCCAGCAGCCAGGGCCCAGTGGCTAACTATGGCTACACCTTC. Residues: CASSQGPVANYGYTF.

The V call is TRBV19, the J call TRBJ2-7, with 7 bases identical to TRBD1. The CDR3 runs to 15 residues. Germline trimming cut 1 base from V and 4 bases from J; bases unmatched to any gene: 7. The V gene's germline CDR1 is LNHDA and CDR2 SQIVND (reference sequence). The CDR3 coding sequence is TGTGCCAGTAGTATAGTCGCAACAGGGGAATACGAGCAGTACTTC. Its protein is CASSIVATGEYEQYF. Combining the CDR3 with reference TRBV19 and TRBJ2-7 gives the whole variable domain DGGITQSPKYLFRKEGQNVTLSCEQNLNHDAMYWYRQDPGQGLRLIYYSQIVNDFQKGDIAEGYSVSREKKESFPLTVTSAQKNPTAFYLCASSIVATGEYEQYFGPGTRLTVT.

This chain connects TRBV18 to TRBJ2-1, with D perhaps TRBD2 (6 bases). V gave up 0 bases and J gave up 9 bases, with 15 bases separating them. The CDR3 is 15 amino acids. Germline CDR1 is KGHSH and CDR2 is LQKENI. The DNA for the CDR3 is TGTGCCAGCTCACCACCGCGCCCCTCCGGGGGTGAGCAGTTCTTC. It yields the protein CASSPPRPSGGEQFF.

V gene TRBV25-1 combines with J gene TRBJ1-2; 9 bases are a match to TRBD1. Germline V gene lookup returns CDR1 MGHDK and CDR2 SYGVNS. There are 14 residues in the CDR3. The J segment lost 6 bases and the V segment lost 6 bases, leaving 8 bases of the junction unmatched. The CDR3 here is CASSQPDRGNGYTF. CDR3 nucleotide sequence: TGTGCCAGCAGCCAACCGGACAGGGGAAATGGCTACACCTTC.

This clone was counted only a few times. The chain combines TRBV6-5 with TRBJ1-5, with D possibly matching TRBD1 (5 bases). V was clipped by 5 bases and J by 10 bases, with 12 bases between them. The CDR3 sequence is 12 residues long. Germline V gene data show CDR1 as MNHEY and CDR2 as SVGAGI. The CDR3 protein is CASSPARGPQHF. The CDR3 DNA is TGTGCCAGCAGTCCAGCGCGGGGCCCCCAGCATTTT.

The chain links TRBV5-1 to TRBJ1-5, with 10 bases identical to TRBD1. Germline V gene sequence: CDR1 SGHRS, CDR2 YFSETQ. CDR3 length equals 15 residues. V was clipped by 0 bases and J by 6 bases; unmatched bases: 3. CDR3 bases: TGCGCCAGCAGCTTGGTGACAGGGGGCGGTCAGCCCCAGCATTTT. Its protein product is CASSLVTGGGQPQHF. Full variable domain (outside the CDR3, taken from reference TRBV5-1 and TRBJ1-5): KAGVTQTPRYLIKTRGQQVTLSCSPISGHRSVSWYQQTPGQGLQFLFEYFSETQRNKGNFPGRFSGRQFSNSRSEMNVSTLELGDSALYLCASSLVTGGGQPQHFGDGTRLSIL.

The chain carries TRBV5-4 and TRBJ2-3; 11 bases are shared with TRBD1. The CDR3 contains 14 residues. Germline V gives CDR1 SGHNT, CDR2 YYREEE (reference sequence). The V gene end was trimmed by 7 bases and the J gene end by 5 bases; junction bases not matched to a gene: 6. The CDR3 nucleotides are TGTGCCAGCCGGACAGGGGGCGCGGAAGATACGCAGTATTTT. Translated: CASRTGGAEDTQYF.